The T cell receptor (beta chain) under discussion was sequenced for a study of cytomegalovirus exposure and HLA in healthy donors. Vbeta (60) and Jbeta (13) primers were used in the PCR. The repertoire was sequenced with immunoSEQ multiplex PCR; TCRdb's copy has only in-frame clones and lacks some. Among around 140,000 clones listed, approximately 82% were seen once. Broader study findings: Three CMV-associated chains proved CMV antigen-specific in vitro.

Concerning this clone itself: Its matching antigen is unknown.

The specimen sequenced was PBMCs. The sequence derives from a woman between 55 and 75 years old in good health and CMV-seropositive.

CDR3 bases: TGTGCCAGCAGTGTTGGACAAATCTACGAGCAGTACTTC. Translated: CASSVGQIYEQYF. The chain couples TRBV6-1 to TRBJ2-7, with TRBD1 as a possible D gene (5 bases). CDR1 MNHNS and CDR2 SASEGT come from the germline V gene. The CDR3 is 13 residues long. V dropped 4 bases and J dropped 3 bases, with 10 bases sitting between them.